Below are 15 T cell receptor beta chains sequenced from a single sample in a study of blood T cell repertoires in COVID-19. Clones were sequenced by immunoSEQ multiplex PCR, and TCRdb holds only the in-frame ones, with some missing. The sample contains a few hundred thousand clones, around 87% of which appear only once. Material for sequencing was peripheral blood. The receptor set was obtained from a woman aged 60-70 years with COVID-19, enrolled during active disease.

V is TRBV5-1 and J is TRBJ1-2; D unresolved. The CDR3 runs to 14 residues. CDR1 and CDR2 from the germline V gene are SGHRS and YFSETQ. V shed 3 bases and J shed 8 bases, with 17 bases lying between them. This CDR3 is CASSWQAGGDGYTF. As DNA, the CDR3 is TGCGCCAGCAGCTGGCAAGCAGGTGGTGACGGCTACACCTTC.

The chain uses TRBV13 and TRBJ2-3; 10 nucleotides match TRBD2. Germline lookup yields CDR1 PRHDT and CDR2 FYEKMQ (reference sequence). This CDR3 has 17 amino acids. V trimming: 4 bases; J trimming: 6 bases; junction bases outside the gene matches: 13. For the CDR3, the DNA is TGTGCCAGCAGCTCCCCCCTACAGCGGGGGGGCGCGGATACGCAGTATTTT. Translated: CASSSPLQRGGADTQYF.

This sequence joins TRBV6-1 and TRBJ1-2, with D possibly TRBD1 on 5 matching bases. Germline V gene data show CDR1 as MNHNS and CDR2 as SASEGT. The CDR3 runs to 13 residues. The V end lost 3 bases, the J end lost 2 bases, and 7 bases lay between the germline ends. CDR3 nucleotides: TGTGCCAGCAGTGAGAGACAGAACTATGGCTACACCTTC. Its protein is CASSERQNYGYTF.

The rearrangement uses TRBV5-5 and TRBJ2-5, with D possibly being TRBD1 (6 bases). CDR3 length equals 14 residues. Trimming stripped 3 bases from V and 9 bases from J, with 18 bases between. Germline V gene lookup returns CDR1 SGHKS and CDR2 YYEKEE (reference sequence). The CDR3 bases are TGTGCCAGCAGCTGGCCAGGGGTCTCCGGGGCCCAGTACTTC. This encodes CASSWPGVSGAQYF.

This sequence joins TRBV4-2 and TRBJ2-2; TRBD2 might be the D (6 bases). V gave up 0 bases and J gave up 4 bases, with 12 bases separating them. This CDR3 has 16 amino acids. Germline V gives CDR1 LGHNA, CDR2 YNFKEQ. The CDR3 is CASSQEAGDFTGELFF. The CDR3 DNA is TGTGCCAGCAGCCAAGAAGCGGGCGATTTCACCGGGGAGCTGTTTTTT.

J is TRBJ1-1 and V is TRBV2; TRBD1 matches at 7 bases. Germline-derived CDR1 and CDR2 are SNHLY and FYNNEI. Losses at the gene ends were 5 bases for V and 4 bases for J; bases not matched to a gene: 7. The CDR3 contains 14 residues. In DNA form, the CDR3 reads TGTGCCAGCAGTCTCACAGGGGCGGGCACTGAAGCTTTCTTT. It is translated as CASSLTGAGTEAFF. Full variable domain (remainder filled in from reference TRBV2 and TRBJ1-1): EPEVTQTPSHQVTQMGQEVILRCVPISNHLYFYWYRQILGQKVEFLVSFYNNEISEKSEIFDDQFSVERPDGSNFTLKIRSTKLEDSAMYFCASSLTGAGTEAFFGQGTRLTVV.

The rearrangement joins TRBV3-1 (or the pseudogene TRBV3-2) to TRBJ2-1, with D possibly being TRBD2 (5 bases). CDR3 length: 15 amino acids. V dropped 7 bases and J dropped 0 bases, with 13 bases sitting between them. Germline CDR1 and CDR2: LGHDT and YNNKEL (reference sequence). CDR3 loop: CASTRAVSSYNEQFF. The CDR3 nucleotides are TGTGCCAGCACCCGAGCGGTTAGCTCCTACAATGAGCAGTTCTTC.

This rearrangement joins TRBV2 to TRBJ2-6; the D gene is possibly TRBD1 (6 bases). Looked up from germline, CDR1 is SNHLY and CDR2 is FYNNEI. Trimming cost V 9 bases and J 0 bases, with 9 bases left between them. The length of the CDR3 is 14 residues. CDR3 sequence (DNA): TGTGCCAGTAGACAGGACTCTGGGGCCAACGTCCTGACTTTC. Translating it yields CASRQDSGANVLTF.

The gene calls are TRBV29-1 and TRBJ1-2; no reliable D call. Trimming left V 0 bases short and J 9 bases short, with 11 bases between. CDR1 SQVTM and CDR2 ANQGSEA come from the germline V gene. The CDR3 length is 12 residues. CDR3 sequence (DNA): TGCAGCGTTGAAGATCGGCGGTTCCGCTACACCTTC. The encoded protein is CSVEDRRFRYTF.

The chain couples TRBV7-3 to TRBJ2-3; 7 bases agree with TRBD2. With 1 base clipped from V and 6 bases from J, the junction kept 4 bases outside the gene matches. The germline V gene encodes CDR1 SGHTA and CDR2 FQGTGA. The CDR3 consists of 14 residues. The DNA of the CDR3 is TGTGCCAGCAGCTTAAGACTAGCAACGGATACGCAGTATTTT. It translates to CASSLRLATDTQYF.

The chain links TRBV27 to TRBJ1-6; D is perhaps TRBD1 (6 bases). The CDR3 spans 16 residues. The V and J ends lost 6 bases and 9 bases respectively, with 21 bases between them. The germline CDR1 and CDR2 sequences are MNHEY and SMNVEV (reference sequence). The CDR3 loop reads CASSRQDPRSGSPLHF. In nucleotides, the CDR3 is TGTGCCAGCAGCCGACAGGACCCAAGGAGTGGTTCACCCCTCCACTTT.

The rearrangement uses TRBV7-9 and TRBJ2-1; 12 bases map to TRBD2. This CDR3 contains 18 residues. With V trimmed by 2 bases and J by 5 bases, 10 bases remained unmatched. Germline CDR1 and CDR2: SEHNR and FQNEAQ (reference sequence). The CDR3 DNA sequence: TGTGCCAGCAGCTTATTCCGCGCTAGCGGGGGGGCCGACAATGAGCAGTTCTTC. Translating gives CASSLFRASGGADNEQFF. The full variable domain, rest sourced from reference TRBV7-9 and TRBJ2-1, is DTGVSQNPRHKITKRGQNVTFRCDPISEHNRLYWYRQTLGQGPEFLTYFQNEAQLEKSRLLSDRFSAERPKGSFSTLEIQRTEQGDSAMYLCASSLFRASGGADNEQFFGPGTRLTVL.

The chain is built from TRBV24-1 and TRBJ2-5; a weak D match, TRBD2 (5 bases). The CDR3 has 16 amino acids. CDR1 and CDR2 from the germline V gene are KGHDR and SFDVKD. Trimming cost V 3 bases and J 2 bases, with 15 bases left between them. As DNA, the CDR3 is TGTGCCACCAGTGATCGTACTAGAGAACTACAAGAGACCCAGTACTTC. It is translated as CATSDRTRELQETQYF.

The rearrangement links TRBV19 to TRBJ1-5; 9 bases are shared with TRBD1. The CDR3 consists of 18 residues. Per the germline V gene, CDR1 is LNHDA and CDR2 is SQIVND (reference sequence). Unmatched junction bases numbered 15, after V lost 3 bases and J lost 6 bases. The CDR3 DNA sequence: TGTGCCAGTAGTATCGGGTGGAAGGGGGGACAGGGAACTCAGCCCCAGCATTTT. Translated: CASSIGWKGGQGTQPQHF.

The J gene is TRBJ2-3, the V gene TRBV7-3, with D tentatively TRBD2 (6 bases). The germline V and J ends were trimmed by 4 bases and 3 bases, with 11 bases remaining between them. The CDR3 has 14 residues. Germline CDR1 is SGHTA and CDR2 is FQGTGA. The CDR3 coding sequence is TGTGCCAGCAGCTCGGGACTCATTACAGATACGCAGTATTTT. Its protein product is CASSSGLITDTQYF.